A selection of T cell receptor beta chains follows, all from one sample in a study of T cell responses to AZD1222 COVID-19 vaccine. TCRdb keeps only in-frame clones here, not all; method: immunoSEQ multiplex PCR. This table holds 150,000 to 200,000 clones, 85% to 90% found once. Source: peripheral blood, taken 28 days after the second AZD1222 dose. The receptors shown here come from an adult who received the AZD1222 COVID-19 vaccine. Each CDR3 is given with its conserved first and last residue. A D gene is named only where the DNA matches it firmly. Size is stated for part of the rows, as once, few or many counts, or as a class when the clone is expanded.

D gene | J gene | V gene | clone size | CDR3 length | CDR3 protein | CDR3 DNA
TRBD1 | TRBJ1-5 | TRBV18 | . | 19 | CASSPPGQGGPGGNQPQHF | TGTGCCAGCTCACCTCCGGGACAGGGAGGCCCGGGTGGCAATCAGCCCCAGCATTTT
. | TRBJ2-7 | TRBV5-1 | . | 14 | CASSNSGKTYEQYF | TGCGCCAGCAGCAACTCGGGCAAGACCTACGAGCAGTACTTC
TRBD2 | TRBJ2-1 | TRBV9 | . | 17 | CASSVGAGEPNPNEQFF | TGTGCCAGCAGCGTAGGAGCGGGAGAACCTAATCCCAATGAGCAGTTCTTC
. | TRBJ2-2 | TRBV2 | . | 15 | CASTGTDLNYRELFF | TGTGCCAGCACCGGGACTGATCTTAACTACCGGGAGCTGTTTTTT
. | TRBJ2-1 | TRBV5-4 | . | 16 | CASSLDQRRAYNEQFF | TGTGCCAGCAGCTTGGACCAGCGGAGAGCCTACAATGAGCAGTTCTTC
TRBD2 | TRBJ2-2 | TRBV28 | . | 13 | CASVPGGAGELFF | TGTGCCAGCGTCCCGGGGGGAGCCGGGGAGCTGTTTTTT
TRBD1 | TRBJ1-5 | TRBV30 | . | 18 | CAWSPGVGTAYSNQPQHF | TGTGCCTGGAGCCCCGGGGTCGGGACAGCATATAGCAATCAGCCCCAGCATTTT
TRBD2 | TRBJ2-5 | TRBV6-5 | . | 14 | CASSSGLARETQYF | TGTGCCAGCAGTTCGGGACTAGCGAGAGAGACCCAGTACTTC
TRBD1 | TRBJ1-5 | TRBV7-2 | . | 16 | CASSLAPQGSNQPQHF | TGTGCCAGCAGCTTAGCTCCACAGGGGAGCAATCAGCCCCAGCATTTT
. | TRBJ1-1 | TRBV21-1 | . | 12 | CASSNPTAGAFF | TGTGCCAGCAGCAACCCAACAGCGGGGGCTTTCTTT
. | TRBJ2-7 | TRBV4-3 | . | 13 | CASSLGLSYEQYF | TGCGCCAGCAGCCTTGGGCTCTCCTACGAGCAGTACTTC
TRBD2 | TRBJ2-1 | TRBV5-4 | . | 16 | CASSPGLAGVLSEQFF | TGTGCCAGCAGCCCCGGACTAGCGGGAGTCTTGAGTGAGCAGTTCTTC
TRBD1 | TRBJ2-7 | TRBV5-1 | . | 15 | CASSSGTGVFLEQYF | TGCGCCAGCAGCTCGGGGACAGGGGTTTTCCTCGAGCAGTACTTC
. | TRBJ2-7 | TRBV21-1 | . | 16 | CASSNRRAAGSYEQYF | TGTGCCAGCAGCAACAGAAGGGCGGCCGGCTCCTACGAGCAGTACTTC
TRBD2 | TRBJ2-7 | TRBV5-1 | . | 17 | CASSDSSGSPSFYEQYF | TGCGCCAGCAGCGATTCTAGCGGGAGCCCTTCTTTCTACGAGCAGTACTTC
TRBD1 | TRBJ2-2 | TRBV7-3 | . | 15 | CASSASGGSTGELFF | TGTGCCAGCAGCGCCTCAGGGGGAAGCACCGGGGAGCTGTTTTTT
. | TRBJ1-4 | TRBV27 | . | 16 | CASKRRGDATNEKLFF | TGTGCCAGCAAGAGAAGAGGGGACGCAACTAATGAAAAACTGTTTTTT
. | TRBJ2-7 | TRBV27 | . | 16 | CASSPRAGTGSYEQYF | TGTGCCAGCTCTCCCCGGGCCGGGACTGGTTCCTACGAGCAGTACTTC
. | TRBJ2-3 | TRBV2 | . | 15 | CASSDRRVGTDTQYF | TGTGCCAGCAGTGATCGGCGCGTGGGGACAGATACGCAGTATTTT
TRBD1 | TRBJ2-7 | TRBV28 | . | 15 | CASSSPGQGAGEQYF | TGTGCCAGCAGTTCCCCGGGACAGGGGGCAGGCGAGCAGTACTTC
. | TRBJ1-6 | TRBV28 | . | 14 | CASGEPGDNSPLHF | TGTGCCAGCGGGGAGCCGGGTGATAATTCACCCCTCCACTTT
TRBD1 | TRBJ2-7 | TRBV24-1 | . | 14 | CATSRDRGVFEQYF | TGTGCCACCAGCCGGGACAGGGGGGTTTTCGAGCAGTACTTC
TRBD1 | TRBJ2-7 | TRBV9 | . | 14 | CASSPGTGAYEQYF | TGTGCCAGCAGCCCCGGGACAGGGGCCTACGAGCAGTACTTC
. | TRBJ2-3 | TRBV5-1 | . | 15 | CASSFSGARPDTQYF | TGCGCCAGCAGCTTTTCAGGGGCTCGCCCAGATACGCAGTATTTT
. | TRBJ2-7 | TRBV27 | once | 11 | CASSFGYEQYF | TGTGCCAGCAGTTTTGGGTACGAGCAGTACTTC
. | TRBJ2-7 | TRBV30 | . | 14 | CAWSELSDSYEQYF | TGTGCCTGGAGCGAACTCTCGGACAGCTACGAGCAGTACTTC
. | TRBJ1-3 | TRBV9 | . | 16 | CASSVGAGSQGNTIYF | TGTGCCAGCAGCGTCGGGGCGGGGTCGCAAGGAAACACCATATATTTT
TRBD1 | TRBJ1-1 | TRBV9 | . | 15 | CASSVTGDGNTEAFF | TGTGCCAGCAGCGTAACAGGGGACGGGAACACTGAAGCTTTCTTT
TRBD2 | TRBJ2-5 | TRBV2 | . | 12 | CAGALEGGAQYF | TGTGCCGGGGCATTAGAGGGAGGGGCCCAGTACTTC
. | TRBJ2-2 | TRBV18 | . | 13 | CASSPGVTGELFF | TGTGCCAGCTCACCAGGGGTAACCGGGGAGCTGTTTTTT
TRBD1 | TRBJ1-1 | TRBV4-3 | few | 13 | CASSPGQGEFAFF | TGCGCCAGCAGCCCCGGACAGGGGGAGTTCGCTTTCTTT
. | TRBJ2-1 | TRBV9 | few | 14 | CASSVARSYNEQFF | TGTGCCAGCAGCGTAGCGCGCTCCTACAATGAGCAGTTCTTC
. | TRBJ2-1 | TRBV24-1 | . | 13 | CATREQGYNEQFF | TGTGCCACCAGAGAACAGGGATACAATGAGCAGTTCTTC
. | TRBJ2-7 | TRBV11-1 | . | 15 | CASSLASAGTYEQYF | TGTGCCAGCAGCTTGGCGTCGGCAGGAACCTACGAGCAGTACTTC
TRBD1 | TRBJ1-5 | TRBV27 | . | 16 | CASSNRQGLNHQPQHF | TGTGCCAGCAGTAACCGACAGGGACTAAATCATCAGCCCCAGCATTTT
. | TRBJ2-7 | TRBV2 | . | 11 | CASRQSYEQYF | TGTGCCAGCAGACAGTCCTACGAGCAGTACTTC
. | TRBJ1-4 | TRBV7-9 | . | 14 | CASSLRGGDEKLFF | TGTGCCAGCAGCCTTAGGGGAGGCGATGAAAAACTGTTTTTT
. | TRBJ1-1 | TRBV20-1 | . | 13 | CSASLLMNTEAFF | TGCAGTGCTAGTCTCCTCATGAACACTGAAGCTTTCTTT
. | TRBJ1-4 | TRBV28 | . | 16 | CASSPGGRATSGKLFF | TGTGCCAGCAGTCCCGGGGGACGGGCCACCTCTGGAAAACTGTTTTTT
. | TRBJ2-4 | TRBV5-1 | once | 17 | CASSLEGRGTAENIQYF | TGCGCCAGCAGCTTGGAGGGTCGGGGGACAGCCGAAAACATTCAGTACTTC
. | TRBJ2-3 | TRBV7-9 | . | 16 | CASTWEAQGGTDTQYF | TGTGCCAGCACCTGGGAGGCGCAAGGAGGCACAGATACGCAGTATTTT
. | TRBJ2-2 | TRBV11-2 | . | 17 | CASSLGDSARNTGELFF | TGTGCCAGCAGCTTAGGGGACTCAGCGAGGAACACCGGGGAGCTGTTTTTT
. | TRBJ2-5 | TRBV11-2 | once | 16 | CASSLGTRKKKETQYF | TGTGCCAGCAGCTTAGGAACACGGAAGAAGAAAGAGACCCAGTACTTC
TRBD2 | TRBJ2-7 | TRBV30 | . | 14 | CAWSLVAGGSEQYF | TGTGCCTGGAGTCTCGTAGCGGGAGGAAGCGAGCAGTACTTC
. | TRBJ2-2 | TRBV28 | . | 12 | CASSWTEGELFF | TGTGCCAGCAGTTGGACAGAGGGGGAGCTGTTTTTT
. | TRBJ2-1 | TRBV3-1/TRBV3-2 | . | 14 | CASSQDLIVPEQFF | TGTGCCAGCAGCCAAGACCTAATAGTGCCTGAGCAGTTCTTC
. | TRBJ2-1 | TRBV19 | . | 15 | CASSIRDASYNEQFF | TGTGCCAGTAGTATCAGGGACGCCTCCTACAATGAGCAGTTCTTC
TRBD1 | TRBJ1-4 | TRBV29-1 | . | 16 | CSVSLRDRGFNEKLFF | TGCAGCGTTAGCCTCCGGGACAGGGGATTTAATGAAAAACTGTTTTTT
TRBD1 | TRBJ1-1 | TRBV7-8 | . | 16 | CASSPYRTGANTEAFF | TGTGCCAGCAGCCCCTACCGGACAGGGGCGAACACTGAAGCTTTCTTT
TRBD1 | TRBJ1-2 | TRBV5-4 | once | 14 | CASSLGQGGMGYTF | TGTGCCAGCAGCTTGGGACAGGGTGGAATGGGCTACACCTTC
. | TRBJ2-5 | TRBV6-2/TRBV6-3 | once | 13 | CASSLGMRETQYF | TGTGCCAGCAGTTTGGGGATGCGAGAGACCCAGTACTTC
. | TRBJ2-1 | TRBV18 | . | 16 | CASSPGGSRSYNEQFF | TGTGCCAGCTCACCAGGTGGCTCACGCTCCTACAATGAGCAGTTCTTC
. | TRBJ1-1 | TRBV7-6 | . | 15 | CASSLVGPWQTEAFF | TGTGCCAGCAGCTTAGTTGGACCCTGGCAGACTGAAGCTTTCTTT
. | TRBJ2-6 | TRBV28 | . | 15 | CASGGRRSGANVLTF | TGTGCCAGCGGAGGCAGGCGCTCTGGGGCCAACGTCCTGACTTTC
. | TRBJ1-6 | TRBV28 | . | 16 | CASSFAGSSYNSPLHF | TGTGCCAGCAGTTTTGCGGGGAGCTCCTATAATTCACCCCTCCACTTT
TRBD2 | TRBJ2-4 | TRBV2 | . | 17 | CASRWGLAETAKNIQYF | TGTGCCAGCAGGTGGGGACTAGCGGAGACAGCCAAAAACATTCAGTACTTC
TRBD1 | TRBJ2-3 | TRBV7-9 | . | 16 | CASSLAAGGRTDTQYF | TGTGCCAGCAGCTTAGCAGCAGGGGGCCGCACAGATACGCAGTATTTT
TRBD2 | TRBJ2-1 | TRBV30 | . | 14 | CAWSAGLLGGEQFF | TGTGCCTGGAGTGCGGGACTACTAGGCGGTGAGCAGTTCTTC
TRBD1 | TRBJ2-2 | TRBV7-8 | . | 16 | CASSRGQGAGTGELFF | TGTGCCAGCAGCCGAGGACAGGGGGCAGGGACCGGGGAGCTGTTTTTT